Listed below are T cell receptor beta chains from one sample, sequenced in a study of molecular identifiers for immune sequencing clone quantification. A single record per CDR3 protein comes from TCRdb applying MiXCR to the PCR reads. This table holds fewer than 75,000 distinct CDR3 sequences, around 17% found once. The sample consisted of naive CD8+ T cells from blood, with Jurkat cell RNA spiked in. These receptors came from a human donor in good health. Some libraries in this study had Jurkat cell RNA spiked in. Both conserved end residues are part of each CDR3. A D gene is named only where the DNA matches it firmly. Clone size, where shown, is once, few, many, or a class for clones that have expanded.

- TRBJ1-6 TRBV28 many TGTGCCAGCACCGTTGGAGTTAGCACCTATAATTCACCCCTCCACTTT CASTVGVSTYNSPLHF
- TRBJ1-2 TRBV4-1 many TGCGCCAGCAGCCAAGATTCCGGGAGTCGTTATGGCTACACCTTC CASSQDSGSRYGYTF
- TRBJ2-1 TRBV7-9 - TGTGCCAGCAGCTTACTAGGAGGGTCACTAGCTAATGAGCAGTTCTTC CASSLLGGSLANEQFF
- TRBJ2-1 TRBV11-2 - TGTGCCAGCAGCCAGACCGGCAATGAGCAGTTCTTC CASSQTGNEQFF
TRBD1 TRBJ1-1 TRBV20-1 many TGCAGTGCTAGACCCTGGGACAGGGAGAACACTGAAGCTTTCTTT CSARPWDRENTEAFF
- TRBJ2-3 TRBV3-1 - TGTGCCAGCAGCCCCAGTTACGGTAGCTCAGGAGATACGCAGTGTTTT CASSPSYGSSGDTQCF
- TRBJ2-7 TRBV6-1 few TGTGCCTGCAGTGAGAAGCGGAGGAGCTCCTACGAGCAGTACTTC CACSEKRRSSYEQYF
- TRBJ2-7 TRBV7-9 many TGTGCCAGCAGCTTAGCGCGGAGCGGACCCTACGAGCAGTACTTC CASSLARSGPYEQYF
- TRBJ2-1 TRBV7-9 once TGTGCCAGCAGCTTAGAACTAGCGCCCTCCGTCCAGGGGTATGAGCAGTTCTTC CASSLELAPSVQGYEQFF
- TRBJ2-7 TRBV4-1 many TGCGCCAGCAGCCAAGGAGAGGGGTTCTACGAGCAGTACTTC CASSQGEGFYEQYF
- TRBJ2-7 TRBV20-1 many TGCAGTGGGTCGGGTGGGCAGTACTTC CSGSGGQYF
TRBD2 TRBJ2-1 TRBV7-6 many TGTGCCAGCAGCTTATCGACCCGACTAGCGGGAGGACGTATCGGTGAGCAGTTCTTC CASSLSTRLAGGRIGEQFF
- TRBJ2-3 TRBV5-3 - TGTGCCAGCAGCTTGGTTGTGGGAACTAGCACAGATACGCAGTATTTT CASSLVVGTSTDTQYF
TRBD1 TRBJ2-7 TRBV11-3 many TGTGCCAGCAGCCTCCGACAGGGCTACGAGCAGTACTTC CASSLRQGYEQYF
TRBD2 TRBJ2-3 TRBV28 medium-sized TGTGCCAGCAGTTTACACACTAGCGGATACACAGATACGCAGTATTTT CASSLHTSGYTDTQYF